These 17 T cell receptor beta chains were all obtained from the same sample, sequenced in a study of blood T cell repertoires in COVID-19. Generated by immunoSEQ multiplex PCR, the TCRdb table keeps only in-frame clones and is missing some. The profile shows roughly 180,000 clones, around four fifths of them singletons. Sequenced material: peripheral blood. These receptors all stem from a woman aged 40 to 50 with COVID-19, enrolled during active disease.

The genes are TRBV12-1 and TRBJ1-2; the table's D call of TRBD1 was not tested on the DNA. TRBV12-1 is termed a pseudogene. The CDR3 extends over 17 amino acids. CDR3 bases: TGTGCCAGCAGCCACCCAACCCTGACAGGGGGGTACTATGGCTACACCTTC. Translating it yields CASSHPTLTGGYYGYTF.

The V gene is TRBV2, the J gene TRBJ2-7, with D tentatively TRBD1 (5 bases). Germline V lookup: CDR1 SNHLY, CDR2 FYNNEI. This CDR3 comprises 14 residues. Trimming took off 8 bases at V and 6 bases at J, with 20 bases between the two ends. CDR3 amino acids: CASGASRQTGEQYF. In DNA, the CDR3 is TGTGCCAGCGGGGCCTCGCGGCAGACGGGCGAGCAGTACTTC. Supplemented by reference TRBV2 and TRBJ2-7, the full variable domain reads EPEVTQTPSHQVTQMGQEVILRCVPISNHLYFYWYRQILGQKVEFLVSFYNNEISEKSEIFDDQFSVERPDGSNFTLKIRSTKLEDSAMYFCASGASRQTGEQYFGPGTRLTVT.

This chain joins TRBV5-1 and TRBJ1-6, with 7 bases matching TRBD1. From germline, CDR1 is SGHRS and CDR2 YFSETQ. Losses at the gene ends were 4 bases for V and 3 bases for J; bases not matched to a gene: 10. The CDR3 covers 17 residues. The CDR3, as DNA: TGCGCCAGCAGCCCCCAGGGGGAAGGTGTCTATAATTCACCCCTCCACTTT. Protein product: CASSPQGEGVYNSPLHF.

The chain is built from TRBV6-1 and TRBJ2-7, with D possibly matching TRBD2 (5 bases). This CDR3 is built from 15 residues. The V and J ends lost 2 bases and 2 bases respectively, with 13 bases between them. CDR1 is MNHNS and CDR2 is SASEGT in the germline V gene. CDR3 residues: CASSESPTGTYEQYF. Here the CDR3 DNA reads TGTGCCAGCAGTGAATCTCCGACCGGGACCTACGAGCAGTACTTC.

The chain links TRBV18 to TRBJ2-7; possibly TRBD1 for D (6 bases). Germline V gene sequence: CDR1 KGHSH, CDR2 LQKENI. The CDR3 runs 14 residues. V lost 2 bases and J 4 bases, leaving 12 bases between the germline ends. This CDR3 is CASSPGLQGYEQYF. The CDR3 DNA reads TGTGCCAGCTCACCAGGCCTACAGGGTTACGAGCAGTACTTC.

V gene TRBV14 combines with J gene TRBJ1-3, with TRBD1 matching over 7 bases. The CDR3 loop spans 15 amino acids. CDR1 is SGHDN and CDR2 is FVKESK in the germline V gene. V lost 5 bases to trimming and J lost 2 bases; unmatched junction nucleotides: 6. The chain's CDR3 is CASSVVGQAGNTIYF. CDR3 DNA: TGTGCCAGCAGCGTAGTTGGACAGGCTGGAAACACCATATATTTT. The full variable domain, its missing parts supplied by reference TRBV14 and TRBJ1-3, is EAGVTQFPSHSVIEKGQTVTLRCDPISGHDNLYWYRRVMGKEIKFLLHFVKESKQDESGMPNNRFLAERTGGTYSTLKVQPAELEDSGVYFCASSVVGQAGNTIYFGEGSWLTVV.

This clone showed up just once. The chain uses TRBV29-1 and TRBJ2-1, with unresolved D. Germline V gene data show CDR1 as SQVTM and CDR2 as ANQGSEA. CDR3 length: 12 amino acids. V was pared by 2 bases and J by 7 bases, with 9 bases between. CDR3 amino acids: CSVELYRNEQFF. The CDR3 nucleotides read TGCAGCGTTGAACTCTATAGAAATGAGCAGTTCTTC.

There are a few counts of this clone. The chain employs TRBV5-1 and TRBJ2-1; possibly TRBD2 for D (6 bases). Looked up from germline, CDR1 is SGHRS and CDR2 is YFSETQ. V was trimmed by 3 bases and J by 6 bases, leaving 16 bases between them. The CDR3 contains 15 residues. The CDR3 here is CASSSTPPAGNEQFF. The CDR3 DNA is TGCGCCAGCAGCTCCACCCCGCCAGCGGGCAATGAGCAGTTCTTC.

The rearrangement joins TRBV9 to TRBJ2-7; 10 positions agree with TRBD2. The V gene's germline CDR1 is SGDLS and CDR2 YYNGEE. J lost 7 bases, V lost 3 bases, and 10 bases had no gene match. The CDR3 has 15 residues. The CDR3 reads CASSGPLAGLGEQYF. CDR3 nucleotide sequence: TGTGCCAGCAGCGGTCCACTAGCGGGGTTGGGGGAGCAGTACTTC.

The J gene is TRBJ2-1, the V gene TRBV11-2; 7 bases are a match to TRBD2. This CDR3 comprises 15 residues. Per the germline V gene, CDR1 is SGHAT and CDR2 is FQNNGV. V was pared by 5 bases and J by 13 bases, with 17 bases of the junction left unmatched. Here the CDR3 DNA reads TGTGCCAGCAGCGCAGGATCTAAAAAAGCGGGGAGTCAGTTCTTC. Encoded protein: CASSAGSKKAGSQFF. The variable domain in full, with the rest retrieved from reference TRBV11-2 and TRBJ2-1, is EAGVAQSPRYKIIEKRQSVAFWCNPISGHATLYWYQQILGQGPKLLIQFQNNGVVDDSQLPKDRFSAERLKGVDSTLKIQPAKLEDSAVYLCASSAGSKKAGSQFFGPGTRLTVL.

As DNA, the CDR3 is TGTGCCAGCAGTTTGGGGGGATGGAATGAGCAGTTCTTC. As protein: CASSLGGWNEQFF. The rearrangement joins TRBV28 to TRBJ2-1; perhaps TRBD2 as D (6 bases). From germline, CDR1 is MDHEN and CDR2 SYDVKM. The V end was cut by 3 bases, the J end by 7 bases, with 10 bases between. CDR3 length equals 13 residues.

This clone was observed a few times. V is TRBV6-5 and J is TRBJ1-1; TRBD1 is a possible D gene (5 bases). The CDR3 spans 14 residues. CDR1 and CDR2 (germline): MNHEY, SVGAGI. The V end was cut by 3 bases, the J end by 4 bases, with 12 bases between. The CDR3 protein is CASSYRGDGTEAFF. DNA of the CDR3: TGTGCCAGCAGTTATCGGGGGGACGGCACTGAAGCTTTCTTT.

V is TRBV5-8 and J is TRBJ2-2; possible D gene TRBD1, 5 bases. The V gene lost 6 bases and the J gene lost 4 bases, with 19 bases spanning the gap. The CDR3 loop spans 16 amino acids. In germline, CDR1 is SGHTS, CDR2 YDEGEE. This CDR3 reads CASNSWIERGTGELFF. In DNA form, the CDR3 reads TGTGCCAGCAACTCGTGGATAGAAAGGGGCACCGGGGAGCTGTTTTTT. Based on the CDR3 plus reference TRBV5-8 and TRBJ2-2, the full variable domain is EAGVTQSPTHLIKTRGQQATLRCSPISGHTSVYWYQQALGLGLQFLLWYDEGEERNRGNFPPRFSGRQFPNYSSELNVNALELEDSALYLCASNSWIERGTGELFFGEGSRLTVL.

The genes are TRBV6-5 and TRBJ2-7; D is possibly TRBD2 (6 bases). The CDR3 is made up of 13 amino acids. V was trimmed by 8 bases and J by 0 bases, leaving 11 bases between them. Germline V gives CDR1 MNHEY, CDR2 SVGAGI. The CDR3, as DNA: TGTGCCAGCGGGGGACTCCCCTCCTACGAGCAGTACTTC. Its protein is CASGGLPSYEQYF.

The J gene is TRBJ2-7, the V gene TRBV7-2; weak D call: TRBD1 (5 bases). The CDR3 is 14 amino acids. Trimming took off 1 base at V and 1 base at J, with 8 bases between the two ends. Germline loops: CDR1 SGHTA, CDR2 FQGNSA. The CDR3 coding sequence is TGTGCCAGCAGCTTAGTGGCAGGGTCCTACGAGCAGTACTTC. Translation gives CASSLVAGSYEQYF.

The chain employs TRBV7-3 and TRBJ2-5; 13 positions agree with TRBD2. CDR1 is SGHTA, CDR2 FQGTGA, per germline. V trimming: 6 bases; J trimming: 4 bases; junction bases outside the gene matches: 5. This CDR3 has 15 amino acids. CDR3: CASSTSGRVGETQYF. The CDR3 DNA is TGTGCCAGCAGTACTAGCGGGAGGGTAGGAGAGACCCAGTACTTC.

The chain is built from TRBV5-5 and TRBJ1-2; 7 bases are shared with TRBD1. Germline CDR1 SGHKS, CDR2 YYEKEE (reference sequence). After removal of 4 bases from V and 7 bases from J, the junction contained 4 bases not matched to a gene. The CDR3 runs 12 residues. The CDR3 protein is CASSPRTGGYTF. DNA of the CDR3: TGTGCCAGCAGCCCCCGGACAGGTGGCTACACCTTC. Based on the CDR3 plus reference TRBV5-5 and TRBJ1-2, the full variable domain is DAGVTQSPTHLIKTRGQQVTLRCSPISGHKSVSWYQQVLGQGPQFIFQYYEKEERGRGNFPDRFSARQFPNYSSELNVNALLLGDSALYLCASSPRTGGYTFGSGTRLTVV.